This T cell receptor beta chain is from a study of OX40 agonist ivuxolimab in advanced cancers. Study in general: The drug used for patients, ivuxolimab, was an agonistic anti-OX40 (CD134) antibody. Averaging roughly 60 years in age, with a range of roughly 20 to 79, the cohort was approximately 84% male.

V trimming: 4 bases; J trimming: 8 bases; junction bases outside the gene matches: 5. CDR3 length equals 14 residues. CDR1 MDHEN and CDR2 SYDVKM come from the germline V gene. Concerning this clone itself: What it binds is unknown.

The data were produced by immunoSEQ multiplex PCR, yet TCRdb's version contains in-frame clones alone and is incomplete. The data show about 79,000 clones, about 90% seen once. Overall study findings and caveats: Among the least clonally expanded were partial responders at 0.1-3.0 mg/kg. Dosing at 0.1 to 3.0 mg/kg was accompanied by clonal expansion of CD4+ and CD8+ blood T cells by week 6.

The specimen comprised CD4+ or CD8+ T cells sorted from blood, sampled in a trial of the OX40 agonist ivuxolimab. The TCR was taken from an adult with an advanced solid tumor such as melanoma, head and neck, liver or kidney cancer. The chain combines TRBV28 with TRBJ1-2; 12 bases align to TRBD1. The CDR3 here is CASSSGQGAGGYTF. CDR3 sequence (DNA): TGTGCCAGCAGTTCGGGACAGGGGGCGGGAGGCTACACCTTC.